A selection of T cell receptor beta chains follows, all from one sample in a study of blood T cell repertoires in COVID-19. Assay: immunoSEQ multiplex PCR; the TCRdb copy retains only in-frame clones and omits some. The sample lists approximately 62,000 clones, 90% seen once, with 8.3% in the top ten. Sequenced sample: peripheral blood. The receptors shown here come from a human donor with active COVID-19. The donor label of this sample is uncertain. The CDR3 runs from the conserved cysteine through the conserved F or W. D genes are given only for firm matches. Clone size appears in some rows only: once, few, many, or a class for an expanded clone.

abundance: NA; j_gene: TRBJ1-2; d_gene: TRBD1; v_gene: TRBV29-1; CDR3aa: CSINAGTGSYGYTF; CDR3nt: TGCAGCATCAACGCCGGGACAGGGTCCTATGGCTACACCTTC
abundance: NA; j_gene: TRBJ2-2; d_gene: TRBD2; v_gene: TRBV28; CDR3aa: CASGGLAATGELFF; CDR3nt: TGTGCCAGCGGCGGGCTAGCGGCCACCGGGGAGCTGTTTTTT
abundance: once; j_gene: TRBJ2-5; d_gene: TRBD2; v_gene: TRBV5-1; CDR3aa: CASSLGGGRPETQYF; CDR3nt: TGCGCCAGCAGCTTGGGCGGGGGGCGCCCAGAGACCCAGTACTTC
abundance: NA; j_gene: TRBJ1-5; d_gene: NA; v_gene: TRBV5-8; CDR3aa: CASSLTGYSNQPQHF; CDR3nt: TGTGCCAGCAGCTTGACAGGGTATAGCAATCAGCCCCAGCATTTT
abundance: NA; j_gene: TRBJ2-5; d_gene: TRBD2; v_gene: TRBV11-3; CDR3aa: CASSPGSSGSQETQYF; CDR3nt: TGTGCCAGCAGCCCAGGCTCTAGCGGGAGTCAAGAGACCCAGTACTTC
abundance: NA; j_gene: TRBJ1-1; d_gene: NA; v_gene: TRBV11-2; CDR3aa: CASSLDLWMRPNTEAFF; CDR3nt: TGTGCCAGCAGCTTAGATCTATGGATGAGGCCGAACACTGAAGCTTTCTTT
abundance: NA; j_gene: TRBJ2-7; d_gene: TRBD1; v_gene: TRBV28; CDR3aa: CASSLSGTGAYEQYF; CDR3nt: TGTGCCAGCAGTTTATCCGGGACAGGGGCCTACGAGCAGTACTTC
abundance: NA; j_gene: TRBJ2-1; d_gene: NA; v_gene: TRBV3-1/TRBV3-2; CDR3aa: CASSQTSGGAFPPNEQFF; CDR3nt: TGTGCCAGCAGCCAAACCTCGGGCGGGGCCTTTCCCCCCAATGAGCAGTTCTTC
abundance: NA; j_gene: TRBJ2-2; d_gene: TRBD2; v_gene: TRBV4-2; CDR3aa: CASSQDRVGPSGSITGELFF; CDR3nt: TGTGCCAGCAGCCAAGATCGGGTGGGGCCTAGCGGGAGCATCACCGGGGAGCTGTTTTTT
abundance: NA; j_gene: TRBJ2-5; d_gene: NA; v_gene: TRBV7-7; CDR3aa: CASSLDLKETQYF; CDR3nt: TGTGCTAGCAGCCTGGACTTGAAAGAGACCCAGTACTTC
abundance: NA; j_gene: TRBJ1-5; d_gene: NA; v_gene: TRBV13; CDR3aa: CASSFRGQPQHF; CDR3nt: TGTGCCAGCAGCTTTAGAGGTCAGCCCCAGCATTTT
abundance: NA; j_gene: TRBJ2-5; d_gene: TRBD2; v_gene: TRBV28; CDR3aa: CASSAGLAGGQETQYF; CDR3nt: TGTGCCAGCAGTGCCGGACTAGCGGGAGGACAAGAGACCCAGTACTTC
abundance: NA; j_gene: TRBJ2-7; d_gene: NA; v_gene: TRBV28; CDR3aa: CASIPGGGNTYEQYF; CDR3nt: TGTGCCAGCATTCCTGGGGGCGGTAACACCTACGAGCAGTACTTC
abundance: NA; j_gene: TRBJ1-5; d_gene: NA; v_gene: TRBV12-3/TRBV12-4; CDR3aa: CASSFSRDQPQHF; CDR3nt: TGTGCCAGCAGTTTCTCCCGCGATCAGCCCCAGCATTTT
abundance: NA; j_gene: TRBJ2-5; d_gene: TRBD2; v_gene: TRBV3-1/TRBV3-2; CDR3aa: CASSQDPPTSGGAETQYF; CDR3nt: TGTGCCAGCAGCCAAGACCCCCCCACTAGCGGGGGGGCTGAGACCCAGTACTTC
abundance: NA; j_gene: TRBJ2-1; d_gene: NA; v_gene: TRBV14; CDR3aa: CASSQASYNEQFF; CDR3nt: TGTGCCAGCAGCCAAGCATCCTACAATGAGCAGTTCTTC
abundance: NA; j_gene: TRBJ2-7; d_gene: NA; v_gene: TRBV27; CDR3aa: CASGTGGAYEQYF; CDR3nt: TGTGCCAGCGGAACAGGGGGGGCCTACGAGCAGTACTTC
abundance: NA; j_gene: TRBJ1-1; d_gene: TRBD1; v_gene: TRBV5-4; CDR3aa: CASSRGQGAMNTEAFF; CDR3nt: TGTGCCAGCAGCCGGGGACAGGGGGCTATGAACACTGAAGCTTTCTTT
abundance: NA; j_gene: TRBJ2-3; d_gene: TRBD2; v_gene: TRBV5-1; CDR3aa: CASSGGLAGETDTQYF; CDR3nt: TGCGCCAGCAGCGGGGGACTAGCGGGAGAAACAGATACGCAGTATTTT
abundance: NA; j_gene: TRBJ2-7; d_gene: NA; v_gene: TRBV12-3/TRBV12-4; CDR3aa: CASSYRLGSEQYF; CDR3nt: TGTGCCAGCAGTTACCGTCTAGGCTCCGAGCAGTACTTC
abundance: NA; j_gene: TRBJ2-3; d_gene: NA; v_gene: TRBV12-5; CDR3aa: CASGSRGTDTQYF; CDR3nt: TGTGCTAGTGGTTCCAGGGGCACAGATACGCAGTATTTT
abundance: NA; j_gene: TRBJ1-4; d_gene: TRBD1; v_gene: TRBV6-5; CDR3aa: CASRPTGLSNEKLFF; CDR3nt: TGTGCCAGCAGGCCGACAGGGTTATCTAATGAAAAACTGTTTTTT
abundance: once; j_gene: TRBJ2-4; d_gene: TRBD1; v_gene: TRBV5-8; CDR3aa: CASSLGFQGVAKNIQYF; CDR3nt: TGTGCCAGCAGCTTGGGGTTCCAGGGGGTAGCCAAAAACATTCAGTACTTC
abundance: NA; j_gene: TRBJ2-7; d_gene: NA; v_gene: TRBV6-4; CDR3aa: CASSSTARSYEQYF; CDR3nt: TGTGCCAGCTCCTCGACAGCGCGCTCCTACGAGCAGTACTTC
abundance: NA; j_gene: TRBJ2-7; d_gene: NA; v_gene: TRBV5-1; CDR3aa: CASSLKGPAYEQYF; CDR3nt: TGCGCCAGCAGCTTGAAGGGGCCCGCCTACGAGCAGTACTTC
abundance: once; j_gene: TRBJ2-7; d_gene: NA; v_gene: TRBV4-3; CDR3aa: CASSLGPGSSYEQYF; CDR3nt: TGCGCCAGCAGCCTCGGGCCGGGGAGCTCCTACGAGCAGTACTTC
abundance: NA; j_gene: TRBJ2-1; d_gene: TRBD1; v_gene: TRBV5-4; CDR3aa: CASSLRQGGNEQFF; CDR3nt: TGTGCCAGCAGCTTACGACAGGGTGGGAATGAGCAGTTCTTC
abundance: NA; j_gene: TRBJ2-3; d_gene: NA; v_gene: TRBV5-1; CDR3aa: CASSLEVTVLSTDTQYF; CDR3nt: TGCGCCAGCAGCTTGGAGGTGACAGTGTTGAGCACAGATACGCAGTATTTT